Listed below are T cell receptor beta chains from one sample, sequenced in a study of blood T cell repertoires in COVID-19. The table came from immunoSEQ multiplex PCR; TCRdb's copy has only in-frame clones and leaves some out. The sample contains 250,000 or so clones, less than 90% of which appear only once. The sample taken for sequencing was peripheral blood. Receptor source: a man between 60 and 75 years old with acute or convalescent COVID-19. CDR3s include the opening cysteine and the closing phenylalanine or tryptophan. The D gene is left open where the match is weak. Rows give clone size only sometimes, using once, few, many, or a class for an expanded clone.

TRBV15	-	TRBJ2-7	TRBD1	CATSTVDRVYEQYF	TGTGCCACCAGCACCGTCGACAGGGTTTACGAGCAGTACTTC
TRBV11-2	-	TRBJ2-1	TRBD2	CASSLVTSGSVLYNEQFF	TGTGCCAGCAGCTTAGTGACTAGCGGGAGCGTACTCTACAATGAGCAGTTCTTC
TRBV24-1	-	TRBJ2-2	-	CATKAGSGTGELFF	TGTGCCACCAAAGCAGGGTCAGGGACCGGGGAGCTGTTTTTT
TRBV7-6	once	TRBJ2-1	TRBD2	CASSLEPTSGGAGEQFF	TGTGCCAGCAGCTTAGAACCGACTAGCGGGGGGGCAGGTGAGCAGTTCTTC
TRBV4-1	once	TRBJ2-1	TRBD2	CASSPNPGLAENEQFF	TGCGCCAGCAGCCCCAATCCGGGACTAGCGGAGAATGAGCAGTTCTTC
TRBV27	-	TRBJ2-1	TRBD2	CASSLSISGRALDEQFF	TGTGCCAGCAGTTTATCGATAAGCGGGAGGGCCTTGGATGAGCAGTTCTTC
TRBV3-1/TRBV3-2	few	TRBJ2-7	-	CASSQGGGAAEQYF	TGTGCCAGCAGCCAAGGGGGCGGGGCCGCGGAGCAGTACTTC
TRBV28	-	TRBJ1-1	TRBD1	CASSSPYRGRTEAFF	TGTGCCAGCAGTTCCCCGTACAGGGGTCGGACTGAAGCTTTCTTT
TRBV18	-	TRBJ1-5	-	CASSPEDNQPQHF	TGTGCCAGCTCACCAGAGGACAATCAGCCCCAGCATTTT
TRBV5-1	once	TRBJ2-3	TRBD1	CASSSMWTGVADTQYF	TGCGCCAGCAGCTCGATGTGGACAGGGGTCGCAGATACGCAGTATTTT
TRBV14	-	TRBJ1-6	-	CASRRNTGSPLHF	TGTGCCAGCAGGCGGAATACAGGGTCACCCCTCCACTTT
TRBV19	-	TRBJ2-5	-	CASSAFGRVQETQYF	TGTGCCAGTAGTGCTTTTGGGCGGGTACAAGAGACCCAGTACTTC
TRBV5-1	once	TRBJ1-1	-	CASSLAWGAEAFF	TGCGCCAGCAGCTTGGCTTGGGGGGCTGAAGCTTTCTTT
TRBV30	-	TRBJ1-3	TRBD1	CAWSVGDSSGNTIYF	TGTGCCTGGAGTGTGGGGGACAGCTCTGGAAACACCATATATTTT
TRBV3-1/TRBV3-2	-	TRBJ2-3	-	CASSPLGTSTDTQYF	TGTGCCAGCAGCCCTCTAGGGACTAGCACAGATACGCAGTATTTT
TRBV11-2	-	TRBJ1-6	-	CASSLDGVYSPLHF	TGTGCCAGCAGCTTGGACGGGGTTTATTCACCCCTCCACTTT
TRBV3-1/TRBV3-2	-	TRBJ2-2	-	CASSQGQSGELFF	TGTGCCAGCAGCCAAGGACAGTCCGGGGAGCTGTTTTTT
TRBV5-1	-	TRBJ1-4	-	CASSLGGGIQNNEKLFF	TGCGCCAGCAGCTTGGGAGGCGGGATACAAAATAATGAAAAACTGTTTTTT
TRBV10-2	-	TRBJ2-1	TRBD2	CASKGLAGDVSSYNEQFF	TGCGCCAGTAAGGGACTAGCGGGGGATGTTAGCTCCTACAATGAGCAGTTCTTC
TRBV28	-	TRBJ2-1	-	CASSSPWTAPTYHSEQFF	TGTGCCAGCAGTTCCCCGTGGACAGCCCCAACCTACCACAGTGAGCAGTTCTTC
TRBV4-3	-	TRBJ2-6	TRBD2	CASSQGLAGYSGANVLTF	TGCGCCAGCAGCCAAGGGCTAGCGGGATACTCTGGGGCCAACGTCCTGACTTTC
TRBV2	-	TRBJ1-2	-	CASSVGPNYGYTF	TGTGCCAGCTCAGTTGGTCCCAACTATGGCTACACCTTC
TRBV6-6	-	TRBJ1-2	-	CASRGGAPAGRYGYTF	TGTGCCAGCAGGGGGGGGGCCCCGGCAGGGCGATATGGCTACACCTTC
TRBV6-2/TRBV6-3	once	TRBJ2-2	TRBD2	CASSIRLAGRDTGELFF	TGTGCCAGCAGCATCCGACTAGCGGGACGGGACACCGGGGAGCTGTTTTTT
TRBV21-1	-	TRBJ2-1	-	CASSKRGGKTSGYNEQFF	TGTGCCAGCAGCAAAAGGGGAGGAAAAACTAGCGGATACAATGAGCAGTTCTTC
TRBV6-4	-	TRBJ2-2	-	CASSGTTTGELFF	TGTGCCAGCAGTGGGACAACCACCGGGGAGCTGTTTTTT
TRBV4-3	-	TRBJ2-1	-	CASSQDLGDNEQFF	TGCGCCAGCAGCCAAGATCTTGGAGACAATGAGCAGTTCTTC
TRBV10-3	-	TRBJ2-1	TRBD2	CAISDRQGGSYNEQFF	TGTGCCATCAGTGACCGCCAGGGAGGGTCCTACAATGAGCAGTTCTTC
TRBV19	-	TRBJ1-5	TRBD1	CASTVDRANQPQHF	TGTGCCAGCACCGTGGACAGGGCCAATCAGCCCCAGCATTTT
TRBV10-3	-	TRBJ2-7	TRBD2	CAISQIAGEQYF	TGTGCCATCAGTCAAATAGCGGGAGAGCAGTACTTC
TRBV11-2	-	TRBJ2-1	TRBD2	CASSLAASGSYNEQFF	TGTGCCAGCAGCTTAGCCGCTAGCGGGAGCTACAATGAGCAGTTCTTC
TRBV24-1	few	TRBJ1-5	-	CATSPGGGQPQHF	TGTGCCACCAGTCCCGGGGGAGGTCAGCCCCAGCATTTT
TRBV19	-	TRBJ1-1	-	CASRSRGSLNTEAFF	TGTGCCAGTAGATCCCGGGGAAGCTTGAACACTGAAGCTTTCTTT
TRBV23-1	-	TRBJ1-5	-	CAGNIMRGTSNQPQHF	TGCGCCGGCAACATAATGCGGGGGACGAGCAATCAGCCCCAGCATTTT
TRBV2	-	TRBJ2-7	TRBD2	CASNPSGANEQYF	TGTGCCAGCAATCCTAGCGGGGCCAACGAGCAGTACTTC
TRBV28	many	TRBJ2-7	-	CASSSLKGRRAYEQYF	TGTGCCAGCAGTTCTCTCAAGGGGCGCAGGGCCTACGAGCAGTACTTC
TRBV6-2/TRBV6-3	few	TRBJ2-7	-	CASSYRQNTYEQYF	TGTGCCAGCAGTTATCGTCAGAACACCTACGAGCAGTACTTC
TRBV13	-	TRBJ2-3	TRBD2	CASSQGLAGKDTQYF	TGTGCCAGCAGCCAGGGACTAGCGGGGAAAGATACGCAGTATTTT
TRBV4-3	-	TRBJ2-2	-	CASSQGGVGELFF	TGCGCCAGCAGCCAAGGCGGGGTCGGGGAGCTGTTTTTT
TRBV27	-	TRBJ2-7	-	CASSLSRVTYEQYF	TGTGCCAGCAGTTTATCCAGGGTTACCTACGAGCAGTACTTC
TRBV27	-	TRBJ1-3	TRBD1	CASSLSTGPGNTIYF	TGTGCCAGCAGTTTATCGACAGGGCCTGGAAACACCATATATTTT
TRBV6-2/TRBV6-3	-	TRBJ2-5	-	CASSYMREGETQYF	TGTGCCAGCAGTTATATGCGGGAAGGTGAGACCCAGTACTTC
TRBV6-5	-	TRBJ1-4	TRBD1	CASSTQGGREKLFF	TGTGCCAGCAGTACACAGGGGGGTAGGGAAAAACTGTTTTTT
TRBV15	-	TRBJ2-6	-	CATSRDSLLVAGANVLTF	TGTGCCACCAGCAGAGACTCCCTACTAGTTGCTGGGGCCAACGTCCTGACTTTC
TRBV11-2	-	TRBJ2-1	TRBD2	CASSSSGVSYNEQFF	TGTGCCAGCAGCTCTAGCGGGGTATCCTACAATGAGCAGTTCTTC
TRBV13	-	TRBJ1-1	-	CASSHRAATEAFF	TGTGCCAGCAGCCACAGGGCGGCCACTGAAGCTTTCTTT
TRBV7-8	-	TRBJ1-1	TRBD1	CASSLIAPGGRTEAFF	TGTGCCAGCAGCTTAATTGCGCCAGGGGGCAGGACTGAAGCTTTCTTT
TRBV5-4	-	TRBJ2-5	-	CASSPGLGETQYF	TGTGCCAGCAGCCCCGGACTCGGAGAGACCCAGTACTTC
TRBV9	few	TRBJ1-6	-	CASSPPWGHNSPLHF	TGTGCCAGCAGCCCCCCCTGGGGGCATAATTCACCCCTCCACTTT
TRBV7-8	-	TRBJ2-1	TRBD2	CASREGTSDNEQFF	TGTGCCAGCAGGGAAGGGACTAGCGACAATGAGCAGTTCTTC
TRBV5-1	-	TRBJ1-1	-	CASSPSGGPPEYTEAFF	TGCGCCAGCAGCCCCTCGGGAGGCCCCCCCGAGTACACTGAAGCTTTCTTT
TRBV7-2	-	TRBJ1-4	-	CASSLYIATNEKLFF	TGTGCCAGCAGCTTATACATTGCAACTAATGAAAAACTGTTTTTT
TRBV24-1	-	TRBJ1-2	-	CATSDSGYGYTF	TGTGCCACCAGTGACTCAGGATATGGCTACACCTTC
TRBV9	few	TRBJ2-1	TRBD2	CASSSGGGSYNEQFF	TGTGCCAGCAGCTCGGGAGGTGGTTCCTACAATGAGCAGTTCTTC
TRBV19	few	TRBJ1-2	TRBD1	CASRLGQASYGYTF	TGTGCCAGTAGACTCGGACAGGCGAGCTATGGCTACACCTTC
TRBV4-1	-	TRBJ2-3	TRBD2	CASSHQAGGLTDTQYF	TGCGCCAGCAGCCACCAAGCGGGGGGGCTCACAGATACGCAGTATTTT
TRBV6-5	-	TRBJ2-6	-	CASSYDRGGANVLTF	TGTGCCAGCAGTTACGACCGAGGAGGGGCCAACGTCCTGACTTTC
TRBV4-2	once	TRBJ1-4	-	CASSQEHSHEKLFF	TGTGCCAGCAGCCAAGAACACAGCCACGAAAAACTGTTTTTT
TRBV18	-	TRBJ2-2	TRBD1	CASSPTGRGNTGELFF	TGTGCCAGCTCGCCGACAGGGAGAGGGAACACCGGGGAGCTGTTTTTT
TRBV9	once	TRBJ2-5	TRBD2	CASTIAGGLQETQYF	TGTGCCAGCACCATAGCGGGGGGCCTCCAAGAGACCCAGTACTTC